A single sample is the source of the 24 T cell receptor beta chains below, sequenced in a study of blood T cell repertoires in COVID-19. The repertoire was sequenced with immunoSEQ multiplex PCR; TCRdb's copy has only in-frame clones and lacks some. Of about 170,000 clones in the sample, approximately 86% were seen once. The specimen was peripheral blood. These receptors were taken from a man between 65 and 85 years old with acute or convalescent COVID-19.

CDR3 residues: CASSNRQGLSYEQYF. DNA of the CDR3: TGTGCCAGCAGCAATCGACAGGGCCTTTCCTACGAGCAGTACTTC. The V gene is TRBV13, the J gene TRBJ2-7; 7 bases are shared with TRBD1. The CDR3 consists of 15 residues. The germline CDR1 and CDR2 sequences are PRHDT and FYEKMQ (reference sequence). V shed 5 bases and J 1 base; nucleotides not matched to a gene: 8. Full variable domain (remainder filled in from reference TRBV13 and TRBJ2-7): AAGVIQSPRHLIKEKRETATLKCYPIPRHDTVYWYQQGPGQDPQFLISFYEKMQSDKGSIPDRFSAQQFSDYHSELNMSSLELGDSALYFCASSNRQGLSYEQYFGPGTRLTVT.

The chain combines TRBV6-4 with TRBJ2-3, with 7 bases fitting TRBD1. The CDR3 spans 14 residues. The trim removed 6 bases at V and 2 bases at J, leaving 5 bases unmatched. CDR1 and CDR2 from the germline V gene are MRHNA and SNTAGT. This CDR3 reads CASSRQGNTDTQYF. The DNA for the CDR3 is TGTGCCAGCAGCAGACAGGGAAACACAGATACGCAGTATTTT.

J is TRBJ2-2 and V is TRBV7-2, with TRBD2 identical over 10 bases. Germline V lookup: CDR1 SGHTA, CDR2 FQGNSA. This CDR3 is 16 amino acids long. The V segment lost 3 bases and the J segment 1 base; nucleotides outside the gene matches: 2. The CDR3 region is CASSFRTSGNTGELFF. The DNA for the CDR3 is TGTGCCAGCAGCTTCCGGACTAGCGGGAACACCGGGGAGCTGTTTTTT.

The table lists this clone with a count of one. The CDR3 coding sequence is TGTGCCAGCAGCACTCTAGCGGGGGAGCAAAACATTCAGTACTTC. It codes for CASSTLAGEQNIQYF. This chain uses TRBV7-2 with TRBJ2-4, with 10 bases identical to TRBD2. J was trimmed by 5 bases and V by 5 bases; bases with no gene match: 6. Per germline, CDR1 SGHTA and CDR2 FQGNSA. The CDR3 contains 15 residues.

The DNA for the CDR3 is TGTGCCAGCAGATTGGGACAGAATGGCAATGAGCAGTTCTTC. Amino acids: CASRLGQNGNEQFF. The chain employs TRBV28 and TRBJ2-1; 7 nucleotides line up with TRBD1. The CDR3 is made up of 14 amino acids. Germline CDR1 is MDHEN and CDR2 is SYDVKM. J lost 6 bases, V lost 6 bases, and 8 bases had no gene match. The full variable domain, in which reference TRBV28 and TRBJ2-1 provide the parts outside the CDR3, is DVKVTQSSRYLVKRTGEKVFLECVQDMDHENMFWYRQDPGLGLRLIYFSYDVKMKEKGDIPEGYSVSREKKERFSLILESASTNQTSMYLCASRLGQNGNEQFFGPGTRLTVL.

CDR3 nucleotide sequence: TGTGCCTGGAGTGCCGGACAGAACAATCAGCCCCAGCATTTT. Translating gives CAWSAGQNNQPQHF. The chain joins TRBV30 to TRBJ1-5; D is possibly TRBD1 (6 bases). This CDR3 is 14 amino acids long. V was trimmed by 1 base and J by 3 bases, leaving 10 bases between them. Germline lookup yields CDR1 GTSNPN and CDR2 SVGIG (reference sequence).

The chain has TRBV25-1 and TRBJ2-5, with TRBD1 matching over 7 bases. CDR1 MGHDK and CDR2 SYGVNS come from the germline V gene. The CDR3 loop spans 14 amino acids. The trim removed 10 bases at V and 5 bases at J, leaving 13 bases unmatched. As DNA, the CDR3 is TGTGCCACCAGACGTGTAGGGGGCCGGGAGACCCAGTACTTC. This encodes CATRRVGGRETQYF.

The rearrangement uses TRBV4-1 and TRBJ2-6; TRBD2 matches at 14 bases. Germline-derived CDR1 and CDR2 are MGHRA and YSYEKL. J lost 4 bases, V lost 2 bases, and 4 bases had no gene match. This CDR3 is built from 18 residues. The CDR3 loop reads CASSQRTSGRSGANVLTF. The CDR3 nucleotides read TGCGCCAGCAGCCAAAGGACTAGCGGGAGGTCCGGGGCCAACGTCCTGACTTTC.

This chain connects TRBV10-3 to TRBJ1-6; D is uncertain. CDR3 length: 18 residues. Trimming removed 3 bases at V and 0 bases at J, with 15 bases between. Looked up from germline, CDR1 is ENHRY and CDR2 is SYGVKD. The chain's CDR3 is CAISDRSVSSSYNSPLHF. DNA of the CDR3: TGTGCCATCAGTGACCGGTCGGTCTCAAGCTCCTATAATTCACCCCTCCACTTT.

The count of this clone is one. This chain uses TRBV20-1 with TRBJ1-2, with D uncertain. The V end lost 2 bases, the J end lost 3 bases, and 4 bases lay between the germline ends. Germline V lookup: CDR1 DFQATT, CDR2 SNEGSKA (reference sequence). The CDR3 is made up of 11 amino acids. CDR3 region: CSARQDYGYTF. CDR3 DNA sequence: TGCAGTGCTAGACAGGACTATGGCTACACCTTC.

This chain joins TRBV2 and TRBJ2-6; D call uncertain. Trimming pared 6 bases from V and 1 base from J, leaving 4 bases between. Per the germline V gene, CDR1 is SNHLY and CDR2 is FYNNEI. CDR3 length: 13 amino acids. CDR3 nucleotide sequence: TGTGCCAGCAGCCCTTCTGGGGCCAACGTCCTGACTTTC. Its translation is CASSPSGANVLTF.

The V and J genes are TRBV27 and TRBJ2-7; possible D gene TRBD1, 6 bases. CDR3 length: 14 residues. Germline-derived CDR1 and CDR2 are MNHEY and SMNVEV (reference sequence). The V gene lost 2 bases and the J gene lost 5 bases, with 13 bases spanning the gap. For the CDR3, the DNA is TGTGCCAGCAGTTTACGGGACACCTTGAACGAGCAGTACTTC. Translation gives CASSLRDTLNEQYF.

This rearrangement joins TRBV2 to TRBJ1-5; 9 bases are shared with TRBD1. Germline-derived CDR1 and CDR2 are SNHLY and FYNNEI. The J segment lost 5 bases and the V segment lost 6 bases, leaving 2 bases of the junction unmatched. The CDR3 covers 13 residues. DNA of the CDR3: TGTGCCAGCAGGGACAGGGGAGATCAGCCCCAGCATTTT. This codes for CASRDRGDQPQHF.

The chain combines TRBV6-1 with TRBJ2-2; D might be TRBD1 (5 bases). Trimming took 2 bases from V and 13 from J, leaving 14 bases between them. The CDR3 totals 13 residues. Per the germline V gene, CDR1 is MNHNS and CDR2 is SASEGT. The CDR3 sequence is CASSERTPRLLFF. CDR3 in DNA: TGTGCCAGCAGTGAAAGGACACCGCGTCTGCTGTTTTTT.

The CDR3 bases are TGTGCCAGCGCGAGGCCCGAGGATTATGGCTACACCTTC. It translates to CASARPEDYGYTF. This rearrangement joins TRBV25-1 to TRBJ1-2, with D hard to call. CDR1 MGHDK and CDR2 SYGVNS come from the germline V gene. CDR3 length: 13 residues. With 8 bases removed from V and 5 bases from J, the gap between germline ends came to 15 bases.

V gene TRBV4-2 combines with J gene TRBJ1-2; D may be TRBD1 (5 bases). V was pared by 0 bases and J by 5 bases, with 13 bases between. The CDR3 runs 15 residues. Germline assignment: CDR1 LGHNA and CDR2 YNFKEQ. The DNA for the CDR3 is TGTGCCAGCAGCCAAGATGCAGGGAAGATTTATGGCTACACCTTC. Encoded protein: CASSQDAGKIYGYTF.

The gene calls are TRBV24-1 and TRBJ1-5; D is unclear. V was trimmed by 2 bases and J by 0 bases, leaving 7 bases between them. CDR1 is KGHDR and CDR2 is SFDVKD in the germline V gene. This CDR3 is 15 amino acids long. The CDR3 nucleotides read TGTGCCACCAGTGATTCAGGCGATAGCAATCAGCCCCAGCATTTT. This codes for CATSDSGDSNQPQHF.

This clone has only one observation. The chain has TRBV28 and TRBJ1-1; no definite D call. The V gene lost 3 bases and the J gene lost 7 bases, with 12 bases spanning the gap. The germline gives CDR1 MDHEN, CDR2 SYDVKM. This CDR3 comprises 13 residues. This chain's CDR3 is CASSLGSSLEAFF. In DNA form, the CDR3 reads TGTGCCAGCAGTTTGGGCAGTTCTCTTGAAGCTTTCTTT.

The V call is TRBV28, the J call TRBJ1-2, with D maybe TRBD1 (5 bases). There are 12 residues in the CDR3. The V gene's germline CDR1 is MDHEN and CDR2 SYDVKM. The V end was cut by 3 bases, the J end by 5 bases, with 7 bases between. The CDR3 DNA follows: TGTGCCAGCAGTTTTGGGGGGTATGGCTACACCTTC. It specifies CASSFGGYGYTF.

In this sample, this clone turned up once. The CDR3 DNA sequence: TGTGCCAGCAGCGCCGACAGTTACATGAACACTGAAGCTTTCTTT. Amino acids: CASSADSYMNTEAFF. This chain uses TRBV9 with TRBJ1-1, with a possible D match to TRBD1 (5 bases). Germline V gene lookup returns CDR1 SGDLS and CDR2 YYNGEE. The CDR3 extends over 15 amino acids. The V and J ends lost 3 bases and 0 bases respectively, with 12 bases between them.

This chain joins TRBV28 and TRBJ2-6; D perhaps matches TRBD2 (7 bases). This CDR3 is built from 17 residues. Trimming removed 2 bases from V and 0 bases from J, with 11 bases in between. CDR1 is MDHEN and CDR2 is SYDVKM in the germline V gene. The CDR3 sequence: CASSLRGGSSGANVLTF. Written as DNA, the CDR3 is TGTGCCAGCAGTTTAAGGGGGGGATCCTCTGGGGCCAACGTCCTGACTTTC.

V is TRBV7-6 and J is TRBJ1-1; D gene uncertain. CDR3 length: 15 residues. Per the germline V gene, CDR1 is SGHVS and CDR2 is FNYEAQ. Deletions cut 2 bases from V and 5 bases from J, with 15 bases between. CDR3 coding DNA: TGTGCCAGCAGCTTAAGTACCGGCGGGCGGACTGAAGCTTTCTTT. Protein sequence: CASSLSTGGRTEAFF.

This chain connects TRBV11-3 to TRBJ1-1, with D possibly being TRBD1 (6 bases). Trimming took off 3 bases at V and 1 base at J, with 9 bases between the two ends. This CDR3 has 14 amino acids. CDR1 and CDR2 from the germline V gene are SGHNT and YENEEA. CDR3 DNA: TGTGCCAGCAGCTTGACAGGTTCGAACACTGAAGCTTTCTTT. Residues: CASSLTGSNTEAFF.

This chain joins TRBV7-2 and TRBJ1-1; tentative D call: TRBD1 (5 bases). From germline, CDR1 is SGHTA and CDR2 FQGNSA. Trimming pared 2 bases from V and 11 bases from J, leaving 15 bases between. CDR3 length: 13 residues. Here the CDR3 reads CASSLIGFRGAFF. DNA for the CDR3: TGTGCCAGCAGCTTAATAGGGTTCCGGGGGGCTTTCTTT.